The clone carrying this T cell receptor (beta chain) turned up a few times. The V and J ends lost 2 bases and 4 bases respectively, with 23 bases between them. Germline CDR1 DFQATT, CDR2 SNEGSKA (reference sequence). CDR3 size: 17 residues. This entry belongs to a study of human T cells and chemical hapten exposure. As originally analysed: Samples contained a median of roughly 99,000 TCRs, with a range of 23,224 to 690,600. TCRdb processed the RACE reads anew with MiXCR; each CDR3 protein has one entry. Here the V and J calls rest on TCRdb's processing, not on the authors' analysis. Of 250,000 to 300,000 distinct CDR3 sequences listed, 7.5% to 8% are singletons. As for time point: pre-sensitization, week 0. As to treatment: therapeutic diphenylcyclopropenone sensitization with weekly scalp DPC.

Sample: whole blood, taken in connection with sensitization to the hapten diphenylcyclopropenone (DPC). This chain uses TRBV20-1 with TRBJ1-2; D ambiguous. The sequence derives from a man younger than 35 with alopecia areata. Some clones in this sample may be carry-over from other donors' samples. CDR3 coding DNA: TGCAGTGCTAGATACTTCCAGGACGGATCCCCATTCTATGGCTACACCTTC. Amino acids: CSARYFQDGSPFYGYTF.